This T cell receptor beta chain was recorded in a study of blood T cell repertoires in COVID-19. Across the study: The United States, Italy and Spain were the sources of the acute and convalescent COVID-19 samples.

CDR1 MNHEY and CDR2 SMNVEV come from the germline V gene (reference sequence). The CDR3 spans 19 residues. Trimming shortened V by 3 bases and J by 7 bases, and 28 bases separated the two germline ends. In the authors' methods: Amplification of reference gene primers provided the estimated nucleated cell counts. The repertoire was sequenced with immunoSEQ multiplex PCR; TCRdb's copy has only in-frame clones and lacks some. Clonal size and the V and J genes are those of that table, whereas D and trimming came from the DNA. The table lists around 150,000 clones, about 80% of them singletons. The sample was peripheral blood. This receptor was taken from a woman of 80 years or more with acute or convalescent COVID-19. This chain links TRBV27 with TRBJ2-1; D perhaps matches TRBD2 (6 bases). The CDR3 DNA follows: TGTGCCAGCAGTTTTATCTGGGGGGACCGGGCCAAGGCGATAAATGAGCAGTTCTTC. Translation gives CASSFIWGDRAKAINEQFF.